These 4 T cell receptor beta chains came from one sample sequenced in a study of T cell clonality in common variable immunodeficiency. Whole-study findings and limits: Reportedly, TCR beta sequences from common variable immunodeficiency showed fewer deletions and N-nucleotide insertions.

Profiling relied on immunoSEQ multiplex PCR, and the TCRdb table lists in-frame clones only, not all of them. This sample shows about 19,000 clones and no singletons; roughly a quarter rests with the ten largest. The antigens these receptors bind are not known. Specimen: peripheral blood mononuclear cells. Every receptor here comes from a human donor with common variable immunodeficiency.

The table lists this clone with many counts. The read terminates 3 residues ahead of where the CDR3 ends, so the germline J gene completes it. This sequence joins TRBV28 and TRBJ1-1, with TRBD1 as a possible D gene (5 bases). V was cut by 7 bases and J by 3 bases, with 18 bases left in between. CDR3 length: 15 residues. CDR1 is MDHEN, CDR2 SYDVKM, per germline. The DNA read from the CDR3 is TGTGCCAGCAACAGTGGGGGGAGGGGAGACACTGAA. Protein product: CASNSGGRGDTE. The full CDR3 sequence reads CASNSGGRGDTEAFF. The full variable domain, completed using reference TRBV28 and TRBJ1-1, is DVKVTQSSRYLVKRTGEKVFLECVQDMDHENMFWYRQDPGLGLRLIYFSYDVKMKEKGDIPEGYSVSREKKERFSLILESASTNQTSMYLCASNSGGRGDTEAFFGQGTRLTVV.

This clone ranks as medium-sized. The CDR3 end falls 3 residues outside the read, so it is completed with the germline J gene. J is TRBJ1-6 and V is TRBV10-3, with D possibly TRBD1 on 5 matching bases. The CDR3 length is 13 residues. Deletions cut 2 bases from V and 6 bases from J, with 5 bases between. Looked up from germline, CDR1 is ENHRY and CDR2 is SYGVKD. The CDR3 here is CAISEDSNSPLHF. The DNA read from the CDR3 is TGTGCCATCAGTGAGGACAGTAATTCACCC.

In this sample, this clone turned up a few times. The read ends 3 residues before the CDR3 terminus; that terminus is restored from the germline J gene. The rearrangement joins TRBV19 to TRBJ1-5; 7 nucleotides line up with TRBD1. The V gene's germline CDR1 is LNHDA and CDR2 SQIVND (reference sequence). CDR3 length: 15 amino acids. V lost 3 bases, J lost 0 bases, and 2 bases stayed unmatched. CDR3 bases read: TGTGCCAGTAGTATGGGACAGAATAGCAATCAGCCC. Protein product: CASSMGQNSNQP. The entire CDR3 protein is CASSMGQNSNQPQHF.

This clone came up many times. The CDR3 end falls 3 residues outside the read, so it is completed with the germline J gene. The V and J genes are TRBV5-4 and TRBJ1-2, with D tentatively TRBD1 (5 bases). The germline CDR1 and CDR2 sequences are SGHNT and YYREEE (reference sequence). V gave up 4 bases and J gave up 4 bases, with 11 bases separating them. The CDR3 totals 13 residues. The CDR3 DNA, read in part, is TGTGCCAGCAGCGGAGGGGCGAGCTATGGC. It translates to CASSGGASYG. The CDR3 in its entirety is CASSGGASYGYTF.